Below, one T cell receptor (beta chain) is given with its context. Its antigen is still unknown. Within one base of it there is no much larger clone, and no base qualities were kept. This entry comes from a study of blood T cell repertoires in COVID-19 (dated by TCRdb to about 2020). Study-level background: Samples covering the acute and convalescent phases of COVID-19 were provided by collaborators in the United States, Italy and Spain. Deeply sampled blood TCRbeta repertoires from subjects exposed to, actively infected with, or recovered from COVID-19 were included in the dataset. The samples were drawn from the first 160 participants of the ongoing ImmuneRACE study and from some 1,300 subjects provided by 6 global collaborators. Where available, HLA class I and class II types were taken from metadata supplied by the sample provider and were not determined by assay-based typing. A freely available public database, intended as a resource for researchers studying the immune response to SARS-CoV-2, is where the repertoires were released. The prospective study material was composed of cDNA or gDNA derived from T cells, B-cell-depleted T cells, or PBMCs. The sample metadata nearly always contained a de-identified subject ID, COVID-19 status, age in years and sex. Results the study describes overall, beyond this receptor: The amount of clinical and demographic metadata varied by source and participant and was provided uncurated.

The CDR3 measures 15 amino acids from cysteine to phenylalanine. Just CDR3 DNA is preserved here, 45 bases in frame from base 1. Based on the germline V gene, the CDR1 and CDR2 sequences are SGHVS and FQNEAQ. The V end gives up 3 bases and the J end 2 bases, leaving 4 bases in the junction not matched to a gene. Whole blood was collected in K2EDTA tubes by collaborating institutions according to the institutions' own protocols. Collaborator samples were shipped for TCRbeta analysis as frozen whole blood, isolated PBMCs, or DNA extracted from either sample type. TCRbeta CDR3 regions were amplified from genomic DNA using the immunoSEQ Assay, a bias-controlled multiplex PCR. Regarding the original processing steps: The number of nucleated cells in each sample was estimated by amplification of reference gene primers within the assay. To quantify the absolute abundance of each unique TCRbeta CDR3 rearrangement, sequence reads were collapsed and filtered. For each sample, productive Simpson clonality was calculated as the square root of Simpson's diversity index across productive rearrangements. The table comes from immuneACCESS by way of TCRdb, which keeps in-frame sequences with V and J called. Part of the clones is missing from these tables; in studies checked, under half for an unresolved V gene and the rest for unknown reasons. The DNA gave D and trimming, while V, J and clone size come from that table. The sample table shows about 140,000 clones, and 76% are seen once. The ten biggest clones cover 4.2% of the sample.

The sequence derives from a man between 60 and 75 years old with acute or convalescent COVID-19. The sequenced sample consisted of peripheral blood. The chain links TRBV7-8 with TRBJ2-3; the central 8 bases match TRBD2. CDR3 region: CASSFGTRPTDTQYF. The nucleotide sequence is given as TGTGCCAGCAGCTTCGGGACTAGGCCCACAGATACGCAGTATTTT. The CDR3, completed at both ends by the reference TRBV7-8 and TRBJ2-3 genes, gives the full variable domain GAGVSQSPRYKVAKRGQDVALRCDPISGHVSLFWYQQALGQGPEFLTYFQNEAQLDKSGLPSDRFFAERPEGSVSTLKIQRTQQEDSAVYLCASSFGTRPTDTQYFGPGTRLTVL.